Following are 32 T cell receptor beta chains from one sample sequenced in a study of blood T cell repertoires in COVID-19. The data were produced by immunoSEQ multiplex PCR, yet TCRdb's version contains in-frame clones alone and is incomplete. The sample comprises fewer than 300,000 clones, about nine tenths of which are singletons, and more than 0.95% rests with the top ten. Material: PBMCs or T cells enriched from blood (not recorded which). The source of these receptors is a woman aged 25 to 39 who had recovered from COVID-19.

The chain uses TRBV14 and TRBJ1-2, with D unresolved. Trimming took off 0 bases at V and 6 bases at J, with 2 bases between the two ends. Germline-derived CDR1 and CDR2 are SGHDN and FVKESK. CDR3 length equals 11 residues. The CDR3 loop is CASSQDNGYTF. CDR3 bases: TGTGCCAGCAGCCAAGATAATGGCTACACCTTC.

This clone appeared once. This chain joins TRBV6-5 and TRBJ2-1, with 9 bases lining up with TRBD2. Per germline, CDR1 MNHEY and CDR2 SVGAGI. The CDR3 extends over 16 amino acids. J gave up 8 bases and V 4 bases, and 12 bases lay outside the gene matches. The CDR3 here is CASSSTSGGGRDEQFF. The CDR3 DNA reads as TGTGCCAGCAGTTCGACTAGCGGAGGGGGCAGGGATGAGCAGTTCTTC.

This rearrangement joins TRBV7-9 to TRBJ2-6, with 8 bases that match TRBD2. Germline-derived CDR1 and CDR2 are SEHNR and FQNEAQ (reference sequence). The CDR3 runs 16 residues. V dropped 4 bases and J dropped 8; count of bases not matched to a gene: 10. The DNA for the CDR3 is TGTGCCAGCAGCTGGGGACTAGACGTATCCCCCAACGTCCTGACTTTC. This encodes CASSWGLDVSPNVLTF.

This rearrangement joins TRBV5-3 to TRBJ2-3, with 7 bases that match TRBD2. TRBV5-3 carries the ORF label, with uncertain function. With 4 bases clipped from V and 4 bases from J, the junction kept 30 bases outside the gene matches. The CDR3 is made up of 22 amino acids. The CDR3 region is CARSRINLFISLAVLRADTQYF. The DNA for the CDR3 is TGTGCCAGAAGCCGAATAAATTTATTTATCTCCCTAGCGGTCCTAAGGGCAGATACGCAGTATTTT.

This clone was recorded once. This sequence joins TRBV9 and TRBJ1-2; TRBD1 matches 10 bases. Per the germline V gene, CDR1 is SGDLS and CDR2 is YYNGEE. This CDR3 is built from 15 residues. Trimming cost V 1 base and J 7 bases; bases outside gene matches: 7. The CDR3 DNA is TGTGCCAGCAGCGTACGGGACAGGGGTTTAAGTGGCTACACCTTC. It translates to CASSVRDRGLSGYTF.

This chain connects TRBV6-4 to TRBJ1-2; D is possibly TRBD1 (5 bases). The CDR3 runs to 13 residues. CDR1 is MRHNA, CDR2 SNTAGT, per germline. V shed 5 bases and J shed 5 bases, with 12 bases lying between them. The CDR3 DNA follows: TGTGCCAGCAGTAGGGGTCCTACTTATGGCTACACCTTC. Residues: CASSRGPTYGYTF.

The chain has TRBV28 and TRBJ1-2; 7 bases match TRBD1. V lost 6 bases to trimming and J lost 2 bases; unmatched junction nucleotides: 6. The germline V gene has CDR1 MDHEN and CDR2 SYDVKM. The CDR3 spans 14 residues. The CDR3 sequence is CASRESGQNYGYTF. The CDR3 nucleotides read TGTGCCAGCAGGGAATCGGGACAGAACTATGGCTACACCTTC.

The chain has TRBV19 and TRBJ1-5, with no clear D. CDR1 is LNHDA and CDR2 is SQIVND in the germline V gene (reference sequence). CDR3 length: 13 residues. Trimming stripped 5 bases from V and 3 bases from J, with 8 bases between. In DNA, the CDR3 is TGTGCCAGTAGTCCCGCTATCAATCAGCCCCAGCATTTT. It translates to CASSPAINQPQHF.

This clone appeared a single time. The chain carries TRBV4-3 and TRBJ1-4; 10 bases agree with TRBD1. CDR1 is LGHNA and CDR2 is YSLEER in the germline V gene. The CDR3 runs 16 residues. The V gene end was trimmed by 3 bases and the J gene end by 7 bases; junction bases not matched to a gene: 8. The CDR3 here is CASSQAGQGVVEKLFF. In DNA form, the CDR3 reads TGCGCCAGCAGCCAGGCAGGACAGGGGGTTGTTGAAAAACTGTTTTTT.

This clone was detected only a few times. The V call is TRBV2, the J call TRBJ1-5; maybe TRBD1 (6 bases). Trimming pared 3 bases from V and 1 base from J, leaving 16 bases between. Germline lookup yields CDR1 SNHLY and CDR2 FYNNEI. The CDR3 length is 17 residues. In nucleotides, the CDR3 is TGTGCCAGCAGTGATAGTATTGGCAGGGGAAGCAATCAGCCCCAGCATTTT. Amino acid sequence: CASSDSIGRGSNQPQHF.

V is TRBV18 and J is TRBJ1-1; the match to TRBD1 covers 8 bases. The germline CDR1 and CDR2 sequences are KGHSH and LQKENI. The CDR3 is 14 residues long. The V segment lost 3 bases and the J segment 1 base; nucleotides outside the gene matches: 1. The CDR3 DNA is TGTGCCAGCTCACCTGGGACAGGGAACACTGAAGCTTTCTTT. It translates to CASSPGTGNTEAFF.

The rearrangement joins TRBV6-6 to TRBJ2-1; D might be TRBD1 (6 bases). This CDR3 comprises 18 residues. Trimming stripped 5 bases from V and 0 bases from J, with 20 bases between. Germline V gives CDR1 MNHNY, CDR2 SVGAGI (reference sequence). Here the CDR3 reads CASSPFATTGSSYNEQFF. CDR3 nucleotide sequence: TGTGCCAGCAGTCCGTTTGCTACAACAGGGAGCTCCTACAATGAGCAGTTCTTC.

The CDR3 loop reads CASSPGTPTPEAFF. The CDR3 coding sequence is TGTGCCAGCAGTCCCGGGACACCCACCCCTGAAGCTTTCTTT. The genes are TRBV28 and TRBJ1-1, with D possibly being TRBD1 (6 bases). Between the trimmed V and J ends, which lost 5 bases and 6 bases, there was a span of 16 bases. Germline CDR1 reads MDHEN; CDR2 reads SYDVKM. This CDR3 has 14 amino acids. Full variable domain (remainder filled in from reference TRBV28 and TRBJ1-1): DVKVTQSSRYLVKRTGEKVFLECVQDMDHENMFWYRQDPGLGLRLIYFSYDVKMKEKGDIPEGYSVSREKKERFSLILESASTNQTSMYLCASSPGTPTPEAFFGQGTRLTVV.

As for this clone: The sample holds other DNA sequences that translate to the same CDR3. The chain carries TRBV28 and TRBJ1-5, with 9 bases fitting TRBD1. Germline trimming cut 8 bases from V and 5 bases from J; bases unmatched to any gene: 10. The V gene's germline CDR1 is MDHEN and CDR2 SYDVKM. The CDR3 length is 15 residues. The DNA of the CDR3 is TGTGCCAGCTCTCCGGGACAGGGAATACATCAGCCCCAGCATTTT. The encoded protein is CASSPGQGIHQPQHF.

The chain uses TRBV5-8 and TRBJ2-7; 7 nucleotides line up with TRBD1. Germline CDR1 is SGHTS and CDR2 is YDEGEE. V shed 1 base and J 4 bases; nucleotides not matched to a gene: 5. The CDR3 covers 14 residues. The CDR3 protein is CASSLRDRSYEQYF. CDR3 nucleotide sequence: TGTGCCAGCAGCTTGAGGGACAGATCATACGAGCAGTACTTC.

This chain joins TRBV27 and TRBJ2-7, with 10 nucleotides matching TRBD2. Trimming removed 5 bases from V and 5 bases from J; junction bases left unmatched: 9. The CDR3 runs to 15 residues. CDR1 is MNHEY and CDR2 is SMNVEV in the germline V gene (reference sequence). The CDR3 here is CASSIQAGGPHEQYF. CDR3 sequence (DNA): TGTGCCAGCAGTATTCAAGCGGGAGGGCCCCACGAGCAGTACTTC.

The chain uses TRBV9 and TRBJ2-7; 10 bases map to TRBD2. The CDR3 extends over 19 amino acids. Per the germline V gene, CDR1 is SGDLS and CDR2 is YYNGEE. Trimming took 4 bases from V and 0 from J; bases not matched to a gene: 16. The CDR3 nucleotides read TGTGCCAGCAGCCGGACTAGCGGAACGTTGGGTTACGACTCCTACGAGCAGTACTTC. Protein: CASSRTSGTLGYDSYEQYF. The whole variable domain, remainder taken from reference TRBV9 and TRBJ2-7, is DSGVTQTPKHLITATGQRVTLRCSPRSGDLSVYWYQQSLDQGLQFLIQYYNGEERAKGNILERFSAQQFPDLHSELNLSSLELGDSALYFCASSRTSGTLGYDSYEQYFGPGTRLTVT.

The CDR3 nucleotides read TGTGCCAGCAGCTTAGTGGCAGGGCCCTACTACGAGCAGTACTTC. This sequence encodes CASSLVAGPYYEQYF. This chain links TRBV13 with TRBJ2-7; D is perhaps TRBD1 (5 bases). V was trimmed by 1 base and J by 3 bases, leaving 13 bases between them. The CDR3 length is 15 residues. In germline, CDR1 is PRHDT, CDR2 FYEKMQ (reference sequence). The variable domain in full, with the rest retrieved from reference TRBV13 and TRBJ2-7, is AAGVIQSPRHLIKEKRETATLKCYPIPRHDTVYWYQQGPGQDPQFLISFYEKMQSDKGSIPDRFSAQQFSDYHSELNMSSLELGDSALYFCASSLVAGPYYEQYFGPGTRLTVT.

CDR3 region: CASSYTGPGANVLTF. The CDR3 DNA is TGTGCCAGCAGCTACACAGGGCCTGGGGCCAACGTCCTGACTTTC. This chain joins TRBV7-2 and TRBJ2-6; a weak D match, TRBD1 (6 bases). Per germline, CDR1 SGHTA and CDR2 FQGNSA. V lost 4 bases to trimming and J lost 2 bases, with 9 bases between them. The CDR3 has 15 residues.

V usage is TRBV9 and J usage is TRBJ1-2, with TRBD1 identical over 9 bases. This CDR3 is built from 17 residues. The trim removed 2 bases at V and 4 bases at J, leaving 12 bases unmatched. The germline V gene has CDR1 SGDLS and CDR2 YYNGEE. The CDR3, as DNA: TGTGCCAGCAGCGTCCAGTCGGACAGGGGAGAAGGCTATGGCTACACCTTC. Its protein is CASSVQSDRGEGYGYTF.

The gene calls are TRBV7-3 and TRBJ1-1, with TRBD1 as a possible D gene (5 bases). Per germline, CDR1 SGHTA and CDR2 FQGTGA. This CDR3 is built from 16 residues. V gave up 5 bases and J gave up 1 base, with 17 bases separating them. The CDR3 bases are TGTGCCAGCAGCGATAGACCTCTCAGGGCGAACACTGAAGCTTTCTTT. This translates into CASSDRPLRANTEAFF.

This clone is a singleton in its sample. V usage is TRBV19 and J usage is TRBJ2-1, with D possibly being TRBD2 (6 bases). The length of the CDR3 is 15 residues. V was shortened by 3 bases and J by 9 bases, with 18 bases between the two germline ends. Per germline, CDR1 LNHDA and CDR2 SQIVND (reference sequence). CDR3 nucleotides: TGTGCCAGTAGTATTTCAGCGGGCGATACCGGTGAGCAGTTCTTC. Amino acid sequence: CASSISAGDTGEQFF.

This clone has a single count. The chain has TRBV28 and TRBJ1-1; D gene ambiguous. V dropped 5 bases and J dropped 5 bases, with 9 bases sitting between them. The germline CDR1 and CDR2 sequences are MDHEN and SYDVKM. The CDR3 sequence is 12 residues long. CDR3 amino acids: CASSTGVTEAFF. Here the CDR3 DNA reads TGTGCCAGCAGTACCGGGGTTACTGAAGCTTTCTTT.

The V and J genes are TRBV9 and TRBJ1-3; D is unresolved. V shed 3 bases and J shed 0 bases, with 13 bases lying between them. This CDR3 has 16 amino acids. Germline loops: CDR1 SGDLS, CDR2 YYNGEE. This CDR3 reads CASSAPGVLSGNTIYF. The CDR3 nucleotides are TGTGCCAGCAGCGCCCCCGGGGTTCTCTCTGGAAACACCATATATTTT.

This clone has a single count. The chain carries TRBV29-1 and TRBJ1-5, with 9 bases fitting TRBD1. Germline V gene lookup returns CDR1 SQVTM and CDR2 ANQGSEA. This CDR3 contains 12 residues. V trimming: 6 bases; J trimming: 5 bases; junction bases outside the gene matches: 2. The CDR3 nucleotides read TGCAGCGTGGGACAGGGTTATCAGCCCCAGCATTTT. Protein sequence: CSVGQGYQPQHF. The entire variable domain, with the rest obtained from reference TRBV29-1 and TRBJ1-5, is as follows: SAVISQKPSRDICQRGTSLTIQCQVDSQVTMMFWYRQQPGQSLTLIATANQGSEATYESGFVIDKFPISRPNLTFSTLTVSNMSPEDSSIYLCSVGQGYQPQHFGDGTRLSIL.

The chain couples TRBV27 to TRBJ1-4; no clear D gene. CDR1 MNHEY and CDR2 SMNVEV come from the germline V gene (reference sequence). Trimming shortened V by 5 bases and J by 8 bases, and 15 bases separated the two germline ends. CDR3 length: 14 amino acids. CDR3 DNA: TGTGCCAGCAGTCCGGGTCCTATCTCCGAAAAACTGTTTTTT. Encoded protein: CASSPGPISEKLFF.

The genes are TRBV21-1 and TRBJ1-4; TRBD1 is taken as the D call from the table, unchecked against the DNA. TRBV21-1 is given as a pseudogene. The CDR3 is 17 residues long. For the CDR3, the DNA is TGTGCCAGCAGCACATGGACAGGGACTCCAACTAATGAAAAACTGTTTTTT. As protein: CASSTWTGTPTNEKLFF.

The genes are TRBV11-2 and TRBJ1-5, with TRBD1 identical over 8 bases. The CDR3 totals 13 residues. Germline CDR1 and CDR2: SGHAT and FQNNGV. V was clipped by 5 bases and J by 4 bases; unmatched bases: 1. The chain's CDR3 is CASSRDRNQPQHF. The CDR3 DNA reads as TGTGCCAGCAGCCGGGACAGGAATCAGCCCCAGCATTTT.

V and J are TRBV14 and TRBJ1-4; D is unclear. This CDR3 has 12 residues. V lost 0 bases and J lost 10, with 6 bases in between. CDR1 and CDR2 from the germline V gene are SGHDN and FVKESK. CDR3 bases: TGTGCCAGCAGCCAAGACCGGGGAAAACTGTTTTTT. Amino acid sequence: CASSQDRGKLFF.

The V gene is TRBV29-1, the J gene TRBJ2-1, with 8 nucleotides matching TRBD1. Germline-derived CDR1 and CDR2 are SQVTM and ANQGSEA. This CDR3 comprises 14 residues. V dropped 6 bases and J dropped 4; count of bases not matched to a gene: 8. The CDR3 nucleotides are TGCAGCGTGGCTGGACAGGGATTATACAATGAGCAGTTCTTC. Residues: CSVAGQGLYNEQFF.

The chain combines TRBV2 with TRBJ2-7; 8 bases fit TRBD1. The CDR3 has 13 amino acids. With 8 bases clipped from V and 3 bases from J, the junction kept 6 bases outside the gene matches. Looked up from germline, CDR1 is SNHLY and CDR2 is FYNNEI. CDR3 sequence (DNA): TGTGCCAGCCGGGACAGGCCTAACTACGAGCAGTACTTC. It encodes CASRDRPNYEQYF.

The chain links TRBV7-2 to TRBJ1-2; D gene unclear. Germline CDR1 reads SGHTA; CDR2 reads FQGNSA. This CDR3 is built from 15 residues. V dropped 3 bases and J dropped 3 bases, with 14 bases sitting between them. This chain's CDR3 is CASSFTGISYYGYTF. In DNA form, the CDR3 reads TGTGCCAGCAGCTTTACGGGGATCTCCTACTATGGCTACACCTTC.